This T cell receptor beta chain was observed in a study of T cell changes during pregnancy in multiple sclerosis. Germline assignment: CDR1 MNHNS and CDR2 SASEGT. V was clipped by 0 bases and J by 8 bases; unmatched bases: 7. The CDR3 loop spans 16 amino acids. TCRdb keeps only in-frame clones here, not all; method: immunoSEQ multiplex PCR. The repertoire consists of approximately 85,000 clones, with approximately 90% occurring once and the leading ten covering 2.5%. This sequence was found in a female donor with multiple sclerosis, enrolled in a pregnancy study. This rearrangement joins TRBV6-1 to TRBJ1-4; 9 bases are a match to TRBD1. Sequencing used peripheral blood, obtained in the first trimester of pregnancy. The CDR3 region has the DNA TGTGCCAGCAGTGAAGCGGGGACAGGGTGGTCCGAAAAACTGTTTTTT. It codes for CASSEAGTGWSEKLFF.